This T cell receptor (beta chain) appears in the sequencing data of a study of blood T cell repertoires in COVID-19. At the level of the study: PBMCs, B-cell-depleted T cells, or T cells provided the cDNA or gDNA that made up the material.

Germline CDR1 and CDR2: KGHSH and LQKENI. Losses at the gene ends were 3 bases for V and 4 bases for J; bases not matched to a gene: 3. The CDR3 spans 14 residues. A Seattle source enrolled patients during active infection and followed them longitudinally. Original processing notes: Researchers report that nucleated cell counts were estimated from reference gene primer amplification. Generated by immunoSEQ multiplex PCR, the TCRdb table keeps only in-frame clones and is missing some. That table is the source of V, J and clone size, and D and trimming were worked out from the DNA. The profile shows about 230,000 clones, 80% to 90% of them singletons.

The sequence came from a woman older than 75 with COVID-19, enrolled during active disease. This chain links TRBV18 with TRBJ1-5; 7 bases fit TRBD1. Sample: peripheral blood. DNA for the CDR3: TGTGCCAGCTCACCCACAGGGGAGAATCAGCCCCAGCATTTT. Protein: CASSPTGENQPQHF.